The following is a TCR beta chain sequence with its context. What it binds is unknown. The sample comes from a study of cytomegalovirus exposure and HLA in healthy donors. Study results and caveats: HLA restriction was apparent for most CMV-associated TCR beta chains in a later analysis. As a later analysis revealed, the rate of TCR association differed by HLA locus, with DRB1 most and HLA-C fewest. A previous analysis found most TCR beta V segments productive roughly 87% or roughly 30% of the time. Versus the roughly 700-donor mean, an Asian-associated ancestry cluster reportedly showed fewer N-insertions in a later analysis.

13 Jbeta primers and 60 Vbeta primers were used for the PCR. Assay used: immunoSEQ multiplex PCR; TCRdb lists only in-frame clones, some missing. The sample lists approximately 120,000 clones; about 68% were seen once. Sequencing was performed on PBMCs. The sequence came from a middle-aged man in good health and CMV-seropositive.

CDR3 DNA: TGTGCCAGCAGTGAACAGGTAGCTAACTATGGCTACACCTTC. Its translation: CASSEQVANYGYTF. This rearrangement joins TRBV6-1 to TRBJ1-2; D gene unclear. Trimming pared 2 bases from V and 0 bases from J, leaving 7 bases between. Germline V CDR1 and CDR2: MNHNS, SASEGT. This CDR3 has 14 residues.